The entry below describes one T cell receptor beta chain. What it binds is unknown. This sample was taken from a study of Ad26.COV2.S vaccination and SARS-CoV-2 variants. The CDR3 covers 15 residues. The germline V gene encodes CDR1 MDHEN and CDR2 SYDVKM. Trimming took 5 bases from V and 2 from J; bases not matched to a gene: 3. The assay was immunoSEQ multiplex PCR, and TCRdb's table has in-frame clones only and misses some. The table lists hundreds of thousands of clones, 90% of them singletons. Treatment: some 20 received Ad26.COV2.S at low or high dose, single or two shots; several received placebo; per-sample allocation not given. Sample collection was performed on day 63 after the first vaccine or placebo injection. Boston supplied an adult donor aged 18-55 years. General study findings and limits: Measurement of non-spike TCR breadth gave similar results in vaccine and placebo recipients. The study found higher spike-specific TCR breadth in vaccine than placebo recipients.

The rearrangement links TRBV28 to TRBJ2-1, with 10 bases that match TRBD2. Sequencing used peripheral blood, obtained in a trial of Ad26.COV2.S vaccine versus placebo. The origin of this receptor is a person between 18 and 60 years old who received the Ad26.COV2.S COVID-19 vaccine or a placebo. The DNA for the CDR3 is TGTGCCAGCAGTCCTCTAGCGGGGGCCTACAATGAGCAGTTCTTC. Translation: CASSPLAGAYNEQFF.